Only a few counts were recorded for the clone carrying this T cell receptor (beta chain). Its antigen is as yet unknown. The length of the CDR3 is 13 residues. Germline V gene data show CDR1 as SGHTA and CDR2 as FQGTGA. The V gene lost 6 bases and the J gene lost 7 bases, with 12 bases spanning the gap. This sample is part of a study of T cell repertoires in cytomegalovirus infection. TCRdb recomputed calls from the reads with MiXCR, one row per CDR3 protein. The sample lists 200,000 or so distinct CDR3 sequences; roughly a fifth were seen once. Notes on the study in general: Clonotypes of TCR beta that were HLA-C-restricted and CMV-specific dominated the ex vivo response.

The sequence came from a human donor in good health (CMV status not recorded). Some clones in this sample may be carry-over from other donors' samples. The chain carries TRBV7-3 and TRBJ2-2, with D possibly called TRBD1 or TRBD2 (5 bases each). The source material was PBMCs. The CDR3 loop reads CASSRGAGGELFF. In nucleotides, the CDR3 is TGTGCCAGCAGTCGTGGGGCGGGCGGGGAGCTGTTTTTT.